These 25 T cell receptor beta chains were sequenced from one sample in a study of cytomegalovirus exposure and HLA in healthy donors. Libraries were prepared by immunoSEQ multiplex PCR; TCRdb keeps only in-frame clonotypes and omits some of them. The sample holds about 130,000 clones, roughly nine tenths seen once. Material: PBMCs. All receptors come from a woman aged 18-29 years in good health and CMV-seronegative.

The CDR3 DNA follows: TGTGCCAGCAGCACAGGACGGACTGGAAACACCATATATTTT. It specifies CASSTGRTGNTIYF. The chain couples TRBV16 to TRBJ1-3; perhaps TRBD1 as D (5 bases). The CDR3 totals 14 residues. V gave up 5 bases and J gave up 2 bases, with 10 bases separating them. Germline CDR1 KGHSY, CDR2 FQNENV.

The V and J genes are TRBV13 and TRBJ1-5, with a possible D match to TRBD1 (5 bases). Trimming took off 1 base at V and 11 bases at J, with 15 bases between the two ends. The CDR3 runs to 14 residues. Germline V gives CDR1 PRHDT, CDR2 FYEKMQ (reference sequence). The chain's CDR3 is CASSLDGTPGAQHF. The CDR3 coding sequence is TGTGCCAGCAGCTTAGATGGGACGCCGGGGGCCCAGCATTTT.

The CDR3, as DNA: TGTGCCAGCAGTCGACAGGGGGATAAGCCCCAGCATTTT. Translation: CASSRQGDKPQHF. The rearrangement links TRBV27 to TRBJ1-5, with TRBD1 matching 9 bases. The CDR3 length is 13 residues. V lost 5 bases, J lost 8 bases, and 4 bases stayed unmatched. The V gene's germline CDR1 is MNHEY and CDR2 SMNVEV (reference sequence).

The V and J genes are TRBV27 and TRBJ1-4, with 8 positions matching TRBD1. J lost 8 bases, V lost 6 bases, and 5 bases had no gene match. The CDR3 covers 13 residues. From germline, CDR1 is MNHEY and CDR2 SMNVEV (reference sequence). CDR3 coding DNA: TGTGCCAGCAGCAGACAGGGGTCCGAAAAACTGTTTTTT. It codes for CASSRQGSEKLFF.

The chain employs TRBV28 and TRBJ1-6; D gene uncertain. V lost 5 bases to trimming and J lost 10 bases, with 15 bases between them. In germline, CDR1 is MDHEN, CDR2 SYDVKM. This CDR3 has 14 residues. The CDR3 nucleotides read TGTGCCAGCAGTCGGGAGGTCGGGGAATCACCCCTCCACTTT. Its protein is CASSREVGESPLHF.

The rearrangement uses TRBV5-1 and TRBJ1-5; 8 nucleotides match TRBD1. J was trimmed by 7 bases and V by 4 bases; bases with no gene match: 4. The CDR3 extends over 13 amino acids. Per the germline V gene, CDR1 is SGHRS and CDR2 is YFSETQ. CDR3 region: CASSQTGDQPQHF. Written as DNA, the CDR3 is TGCGCCAGCAGCCAGACAGGGGACCAGCCCCAGCATTTT.

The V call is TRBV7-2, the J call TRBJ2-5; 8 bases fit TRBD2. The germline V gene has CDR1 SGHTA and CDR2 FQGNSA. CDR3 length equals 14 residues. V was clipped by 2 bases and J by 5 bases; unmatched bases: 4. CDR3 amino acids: CASSLTGGGETQYF. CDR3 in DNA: TGTGCCAGCAGCTTAACGGGAGGGGGGGAGACCCAGTACTTC.

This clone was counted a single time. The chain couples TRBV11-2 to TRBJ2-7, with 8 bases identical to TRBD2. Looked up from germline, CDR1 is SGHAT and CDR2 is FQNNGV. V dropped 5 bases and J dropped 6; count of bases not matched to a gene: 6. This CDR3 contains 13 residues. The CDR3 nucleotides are TGTGCCAGCAGCAACATAGCGGGGCTCGAGCAGTACTTC. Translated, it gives CASSNIAGLEQYF. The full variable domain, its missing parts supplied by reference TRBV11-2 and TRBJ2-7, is EAGVAQSPRYKIIEKRQSVAFWCNPISGHATLYWYQQILGQGPKLLIQFQNNGVVDDSQLPKDRFSAERLKGVDSTLKIQPAKLEDSAVYLCASSNIAGLEQYFGPGTRLTVT.

CDR3 loop: CASSSLERVAGYTF. The CDR3 DNA reads as TGTGCCAGCAGCTCCCTCGAGCGGGTGGCTGGCTACACCTTC. This chain joins TRBV5-6 and TRBJ1-2; no clear D gene. CDR3 size: 14 residues. Germline-derived CDR1 and CDR2 are SGHDT and YYEEEE. V dropped 3 bases and J dropped 7 bases, with 16 bases sitting between them. Full variable domain (outside the CDR3, taken from reference TRBV5-6 and TRBJ1-2): DAGVTQSPTHLIKTRGQQVTLRCSPKSGHDTVSWYQQALGQGPQFIFQYYEEEERQRGNFPDRFSGHQFPNYSSELNVNALLLGDSALYLCASSSLERVAGYTFGSGTRLTVV.

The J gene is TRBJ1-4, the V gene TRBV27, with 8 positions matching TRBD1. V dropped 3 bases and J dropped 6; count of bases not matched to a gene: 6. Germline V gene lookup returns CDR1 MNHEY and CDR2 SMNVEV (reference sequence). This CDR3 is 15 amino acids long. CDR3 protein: CASSFYGTGHEKLFF. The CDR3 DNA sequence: TGTGCCAGCAGTTTTTATGGGACAGGACATGAAAAACTGTTTTTT.

DNA for the CDR3: TGTGCCAGCAGCGGGGGACAGCAAAACTATGGCTACACCTTC. Residues: CASSGGQQNYGYTF. The chain uses TRBV9 and TRBJ1-2, with 7 positions matching TRBD1. J gave up 2 bases and V 3 bases, and 4 bases lay outside the gene matches. The CDR3 sequence is 14 residues long. Germline V gene sequence: CDR1 SGDLS, CDR2 YYNGEE.

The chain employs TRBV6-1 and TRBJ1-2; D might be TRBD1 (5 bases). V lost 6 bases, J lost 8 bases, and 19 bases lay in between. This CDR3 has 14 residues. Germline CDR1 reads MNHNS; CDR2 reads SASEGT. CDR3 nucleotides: TGTGCCAGCAGCGAGGGGACTACCCGCGGGGGCTACACCTTC. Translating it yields CASSEGTTRGGYTF.

CDR3 coding DNA: TGCGCCAGCAGCTTGGGCCCCACTAGCCCGTACTACAATGAGCAGTTCTTC. It specifies CASSLGPTSPYYNEQFF. The rearrangement uses TRBV5-1 and TRBJ2-1; possible D gene TRBD2, 6 bases. The CDR3 length is 17 residues. V lost 0 bases, J lost 3 bases, and 16 bases lay in between. CDR1 is SGHRS, CDR2 YFSETQ, per germline. The variable domain in full, completed from reference TRBV5-1 and TRBJ2-1, reads KAGVTQTPRYLIKTRGQQVTLSCSPISGHRSVSWYQQTPGQGLQFLFEYFSETQRNKGNFPGRFSGRQFSNSRSEMNVSTLELGDSALYLCASSLGPTSPYYNEQFFGPGTRLTVL.

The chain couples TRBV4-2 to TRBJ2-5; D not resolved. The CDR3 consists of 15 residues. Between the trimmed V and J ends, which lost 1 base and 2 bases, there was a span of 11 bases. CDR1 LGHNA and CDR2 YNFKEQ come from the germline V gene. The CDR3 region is CASSQAELPQETQYF. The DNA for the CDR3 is TGTGCCAGCAGCCAAGCTGAACTCCCTCAAGAGACCCAGTACTTC.

CDR3 protein: CASSPQGRCWSNYGYTF. In DNA form, the CDR3 reads TGTGCCAGCAGCCCACAGGGTAGATGCTGGAGTAACTATGGCTACACCTTC. The chain uses TRBV9 and TRBJ1-2; a possible D gene is TRBD1 (6 bases). In germline, CDR1 is SGDLS, CDR2 YYNGEE. CDR3 length: 17 amino acids. V lost 4 bases to trimming and J lost 1 base, with 20 bases between them.

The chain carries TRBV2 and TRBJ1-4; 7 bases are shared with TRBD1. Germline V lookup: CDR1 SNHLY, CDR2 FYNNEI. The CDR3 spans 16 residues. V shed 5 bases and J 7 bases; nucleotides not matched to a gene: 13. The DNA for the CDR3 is TGTGCCAGCAGTTCGACAGGGCGATTTGTAACTGAAAAACTGTTTTTT. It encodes CASSSTGRFVTEKLFF.

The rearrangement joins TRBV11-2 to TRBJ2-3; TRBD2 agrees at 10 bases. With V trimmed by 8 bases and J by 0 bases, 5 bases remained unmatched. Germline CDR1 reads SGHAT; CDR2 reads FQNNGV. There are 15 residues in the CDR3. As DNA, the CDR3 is TGTGCCAGCCGGACTAGCGGCACTAGCACAGATACGCAGTATTTT. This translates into CASRTSGTSTDTQYF.

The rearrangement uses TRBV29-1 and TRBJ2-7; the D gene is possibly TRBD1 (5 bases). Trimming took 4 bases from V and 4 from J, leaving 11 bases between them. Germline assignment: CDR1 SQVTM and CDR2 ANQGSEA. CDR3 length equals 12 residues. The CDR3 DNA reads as TGCAGCGTTGGCGACAGCGTTTACGAGCAGTACTTC. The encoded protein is CSVGDSVYEQYF.

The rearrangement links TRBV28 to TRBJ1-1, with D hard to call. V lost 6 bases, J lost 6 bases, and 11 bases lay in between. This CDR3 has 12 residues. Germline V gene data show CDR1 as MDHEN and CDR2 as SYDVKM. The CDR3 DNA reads TGTGCCAGCAGCTTGACCCGGGCTGAAGCTTTCTTT. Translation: CASSLTRAEAFF.

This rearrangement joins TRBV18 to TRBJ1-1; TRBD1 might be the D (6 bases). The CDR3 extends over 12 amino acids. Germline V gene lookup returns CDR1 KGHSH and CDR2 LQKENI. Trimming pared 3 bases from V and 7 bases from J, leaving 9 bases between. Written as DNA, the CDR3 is TGTGCCAGCTCACCGGGGGCGGATGAAGCTTTCTTT. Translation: CASSPGADEAFF.

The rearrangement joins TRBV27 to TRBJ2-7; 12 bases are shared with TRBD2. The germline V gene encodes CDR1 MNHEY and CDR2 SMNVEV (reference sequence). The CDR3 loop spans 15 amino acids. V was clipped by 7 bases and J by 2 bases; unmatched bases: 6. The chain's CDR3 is CASKKGLAGTYEQYF. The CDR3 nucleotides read TGTGCCAGCAAAAAAGGACTAGCGGGGACCTACGAGCAGTACTTC.

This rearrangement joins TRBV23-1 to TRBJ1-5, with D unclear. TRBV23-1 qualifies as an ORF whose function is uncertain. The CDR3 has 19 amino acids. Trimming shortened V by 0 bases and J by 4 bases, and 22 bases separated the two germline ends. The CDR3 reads CASSQSNFLGRTKNQPQHF. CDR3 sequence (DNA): TGCGCCAGCAGTCAATCCAACTTTTTGGGTAGGACTAAAAATCAGCCCCAGCATTTT.

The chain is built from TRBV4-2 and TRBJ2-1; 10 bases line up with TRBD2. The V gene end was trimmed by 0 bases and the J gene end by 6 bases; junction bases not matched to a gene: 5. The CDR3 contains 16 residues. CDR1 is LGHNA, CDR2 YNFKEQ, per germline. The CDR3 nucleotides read TGTGCCAGCAGCCAAGACGCTAGCGGGGGTTCCAATGAGCAGTTCTTC. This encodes CASSQDASGGSNEQFF.

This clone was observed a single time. The CDR3 loop reads CATSRDPGDNQPQHF. The CDR3 DNA follows: TGTGCCACCAGCAGAGATCCGGGAGACAATCAGCCCCAGCATTTT. The chain joins TRBV15 to TRBJ1-5; D is unresolved. The CDR3 runs to 15 residues. V was cut by 0 bases and J by 3 bases, with 9 bases left in between. Germline CDR1 and CDR2: LNHNV and YYDKDF (reference sequence).

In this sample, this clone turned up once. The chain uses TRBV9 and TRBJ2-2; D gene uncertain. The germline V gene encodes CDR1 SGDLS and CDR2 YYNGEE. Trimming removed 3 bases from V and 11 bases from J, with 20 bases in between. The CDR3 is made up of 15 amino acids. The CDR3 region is CASSGSATPPLELFF. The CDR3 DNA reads TGTGCCAGCAGCGGGTCAGCGACCCCGCCACTTGAGCTGTTTTTT.